This entry lists 15 T cell receptor beta chains sequenced from one sample in a study of T cell changes during pregnancy in multiple sclerosis. The table came from immunoSEQ multiplex PCR; TCRdb's copy has only in-frame clones and leaves some out. The sample has roughly 89,000 clones, over 85% seen once; the top ten hold approximately 1.6%. Sample: peripheral blood, taken after pregnancy. These receptors came from a female donor in good health, enrolled as a control in a pregnancy study.

This chain's CDR3 is CASSPRTGRSTGELFF. The CDR3 DNA follows: TGTGCCAGCAGTCCGCGGACAGGGAGGAGCACCGGGGAGCTGTTTTTT. This chain connects TRBV28 to TRBJ2-2; 8 positions agree with TRBD1. The V and J ends lost 5 bases and 4 bases, in that order; junction bases with no gene match: 9. Germline V gene lookup returns CDR1 MDHEN and CDR2 SYDVKM. The CDR3 sequence is 16 residues long.

CDR3: CAIRREARTDTQYF. DNA of the CDR3: TGTGCCATCAGGCGGGAAGCGAGAACAGATACGCAGTATTTT. The rearrangement uses TRBV10-3 and TRBJ2-3, with a tentative D call TRBD2 (6 bases). The CDR3 is 14 residues long. V lost 6 bases, J lost 3 bases, and 13 bases lay in between. Germline V gene lookup returns CDR1 ENHRY and CDR2 SYGVKD.

The chain has TRBV4-1 and TRBJ1-3, with D unresolved. The CDR3 contains 16 residues. Germline V gene data show CDR1 as MGHRA and CDR2 as YSYEKL. The V and J ends lost 0 bases and 0 bases respectively, with 9 bases between them. The CDR3 bases are TGCGCCAGCAGCCAAGATTCCCCAGTCTCTGGAAACACCATATATTTT. This sequence encodes CASSQDSPVSGNTIYF.

The chain recombines TRBV6-5 with TRBJ2-7; 9 nucleotides match TRBD1. This CDR3 spans 14 amino acids. Germline loops: CDR1 MNHEY, CDR2 SVGAGI. Losses at the gene ends were 6 bases for V and 5 bases for J; bases not matched to a gene: 8. The CDR3 sequence: CASRWDRETHEQYF. The CDR3 nucleotides are TGTGCCAGCAGGTGGGACAGGGAAACCCACGAGCAGTACTTC.

In its sample, this clone was seen once. The chain employs TRBV9 and TRBJ2-1, with no clear D. The CDR3 consists of 10 residues. The V and J ends lost 7 bases and 5 bases respectively, with 4 bases between them. Germline CDR1 reads SGDLS; CDR2 reads YYNGEE. The CDR3, as DNA: TGTGCCAGCGGCAACAATGAGCAGTTCTTC. Translation: CASGNNEQFF.

V and J are TRBV5-1 and TRBJ2-7, with 7 bases fitting TRBD2. V trimming: 4 bases; J trimming: 0 bases; junction bases outside the gene matches: 10. Per the germline V gene, CDR1 is SGHRS and CDR2 is YFSETQ. The CDR3 is 16 residues long. CDR3 DNA: TGCGCCAGCAGCGCTCTAAGCGGGACCATCTCCTACGAGCAGTACTTC. This encodes CASSALSGTISYEQYF. Full variable domain (remainder filled in from reference TRBV5-1 and TRBJ2-7): KAGVTQTPRYLIKTRGQQVTLSCSPISGHRSVSWYQQTPGQGLQFLFEYFSETQRNKGNFPGRFSGRQFSNSRSEMNVSTLELGDSALYLCASSALSGTISYEQYFGPGTRLTVT.

Only one count was recorded for this clone. The genes are TRBV5-4 and TRBJ2-1; D is perhaps TRBD2 (5 bases). The CDR3 runs 17 residues. From germline, CDR1 is SGHNT and CDR2 YYREEE (reference sequence). The germline V and J ends were trimmed by 4 bases and 0 bases, with 17 bases remaining between them. The CDR3 loop reads CASSPILEPGSYNEQFF. The DNA of the CDR3 is TGTGCCAGCAGCCCGATACTAGAGCCTGGCTCCTACAATGAGCAGTTCTTC.

This chain links TRBV5-5 with TRBJ2-1, with a tentative D call TRBD2 (5 bases). V was trimmed by 1 base and J by 7 bases, leaving 15 bases between them. CDR1 SGHKS and CDR2 YYEKEE come from the germline V gene (reference sequence). This CDR3 is built from 15 residues. CDR3 DNA sequence: TGTGCCAGCAGCTTGTTACTAGACGTCTTGAATGAGCAGTTCTTC. Translated: CASSLLLDVLNEQFF.

The CDR3 nucleotides read TGTGCCAGTAGTTTCGGTACAGTGAACACTGAAGCTTTCTTT. Protein sequence: CASSFGTVNTEAFF. V and J are TRBV19 and TRBJ1-1; D ambiguous. V lost 5 bases and J 0 bases, leaving 10 bases between the germline ends. This CDR3 has 14 amino acids. Looked up from germline, CDR1 is LNHDA and CDR2 is SQIVND (reference sequence). Drawing the rest from reference TRBV19 and TRBJ1-1, the complete variable domain is DGGITQSPKYLFRKEGQNVTLSCEQNLNHDAMYWYRQDPGQGLRLIYYSQIVNDFQKGDIAEGYSVSREKKESFPLTVTSAQKNPTAFYLCASSFGTVNTEAFFGQGTRLTVV.

The chain couples TRBV9 to TRBJ2-5; 12 bases line up with TRBD1. Germline CDR1 reads SGDLS; CDR2 reads YYNGEE. The CDR3 has 17 amino acids. The ends lost 3 bases at V and 5 bases at J; junction bases unmatched: 11. CDR3 in DNA: TGTGCCAGCAGCGCGCGAGGGACAGGGGGCGCGGGGGAGACCCAGTACTTC. Its translation is CASSARGTGGAGETQYF.

This chain connects TRBV5-1 to TRBJ1-4; 7 nucleotides align to TRBD1. Germline V gene lookup returns CDR1 SGHRS and CDR2 YFSETQ. The CDR3 has 14 amino acids. The junction had 4 bases not matched to a gene; V was cut back by 0 bases and J by 8 bases. CDR3 sequence reads: CASSLGQGDEKLFF. The CDR3 DNA sequence: TGCGCCAGCAGCTTGGGACAGGGTGACGAAAAACTGTTTTTT. Combining the CDR3 with reference TRBV5-1 and TRBJ1-4 gives the whole variable domain KAGVTQTPRYLIKTRGQQVTLSCSPISGHRSVSWYQQTPGQGLQFLFEYFSETQRNKGNFPGRFSGRQFSNSRSEMNVSTLELGDSALYLCASSLGQGDEKLFFGSGTQLSVL.

The chain links TRBV7-9 to TRBJ2-1; TRBD2 matches 7 bases. Germline V CDR1 and CDR2: SEHNR, FQNEAQ (reference sequence). The CDR3 consists of 15 residues. Trimming took 5 bases from V and 0 from J; bases not matched to a gene: 4. CDR3 sequence: CASSARGSSYNEQFF. CDR3 in DNA: TGTGCCAGCAGCGCCCGCGGGAGCTCCTACAATGAGCAGTTCTTC.

The rearrangement links TRBV28 to TRBJ2-1; TRBD2 matches 7 bases. CDR1 is MDHEN, CDR2 SYDVKM, per germline. The CDR3 length is 16 residues. V gave up 7 bases and J gave up 5 bases; unmatched junction bases: 14. The CDR3 sequence: CASTEVGGSEDNEQFF. The DNA for the CDR3 is TGTGCCAGCACCGAAGTGGGGGGGAGCGAGGACAATGAGCAGTTCTTC.

The gene calls are TRBV28 and TRBJ1-3, with D uncertain. The V end was cut by 5 bases, the J end by 0 bases, with 11 bases between. From germline, CDR1 is MDHEN and CDR2 SYDVKM. There are 15 residues in the CDR3. The CDR3 sequence: CASSPTSVSGNTIYF. CDR3 in DNA: TGTGCCAGCAGTCCGACCAGCGTCTCTGGAAACACCATATATTTT.

This clone was seen a handful of times. The genes are TRBV28 and TRBJ2-2, with D perhaps TRBD1 (6 bases). Germline CDR1 is MDHEN and CDR2 is SYDVKM. V gave up 4 bases and J gave up 1 base, with 16 bases separating them. The CDR3 covers 17 residues. The CDR3 DNA follows: TGTGCCAGCAGTTCCACGGGACACTTAGTGAACACCGGGGAGCTGTTTTTT. Its translation is CASSSTGHLVNTGELFF.